Listed here are 17 T cell receptor beta chains from one sample, sequenced in a study of Graves' ophthalmopathy and Graves' hyperthyroidism. Amplification targeted the TCR beta CDR3 regions, with RNA transcripts as the source material. HTBI-primed first-round RT-PCR preceded second-round multiplex PCR. TCRdb reprocessed the multiplex PCR reads via MiXCR and lists one record per CDR3 protein. The data show around 1,200,000 distinct CDR3 sequences, about 36% seen once. Sequencing was carried out using peripheral blood or thyroid tissue (not recorded which). The receptors here all came from an adult man with Graves' hyperthyroidism.

This clonotype was counted once. This chain connects TRBV7-3 to TRBJ1-6; D remains unclear. The V gene lost 5 bases and the J gene lost 7 bases, with 18 bases spanning the gap. Germline CDR1 reads SGHTA; CDR2 reads FQGTGA. CDR3 length: 16 residues. The CDR3 loop is CASSPGIWPLNSPLHF. DNA of the CDR3: TGTGCCAGCAGCCCCGGAATTTGGCCCCTAAATTCACCCCTCCACTTT.

The chain couples TRBV7-2 to TRBJ1-1; tentatively, D is TRBD1 (6 bases). CDR1 is SGHTA and CDR2 is FQGNSA in the germline V gene. The ends were cut back, 1 base at V and 4 bases at J, with 10 bases in the middle. The CDR3 extends over 14 amino acids. The CDR3 nucleotides are TGTGCCAGCAGCTTAGGAAAGGGGGGCACTGAAGCTTTCTTT. Translating it yields CASSLGKGGTEAFF.

This clonotype was counted at least ten times. V is TRBV29-1 and J is TRBJ1-2, with TRBD1 as a possible D gene (5 bases). This CDR3 spans 13 amino acids. Trimming shortened V by 4 bases and J by 0 bases, and 9 bases separated the two germline ends. Per germline, CDR1 SQVTM and CDR2 ANQGSEA. The CDR3 DNA sequence: TGCAGCGTTGCCCGAGGGGCTAACTATGGCTACACCTTC. This encodes CSVARGANYGYTF.

As regards this clonotype: Possible read error: a much larger clone is one base away. This rearrangement joins TRBV9 to TRBJ1-3; D ambiguous. The CDR3 runs to 15 residues. Germline V gene lookup returns CDR1 SGDLS and CDR2 YYNGEE. The chain's CDR3 is CASSVGAEAGNTTYF. The CDR3, as DNA: TGTGCCAGCAGCGTAGGTGCGGAGGCCGGAAACACCACATATTTT.

This clonotype was seen repeatedly, ten times or more. This chain joins TRBV5-1 and TRBJ2-5; the D gene is possibly TRBD1 (6 bases). Germline CDR1 and CDR2: SGHRS and YFSETQ. This CDR3 comprises 15 residues. Trimming took 0 bases from V and 2 from J, leaving 11 bases between them. DNA of the CDR3: TGCGCCAGCAGCTTGGGGCAGGGGTGGCAAGAGACCCAGTACTTC. It encodes CASSLGQGWQETQYF.

The V and J genes are TRBV28 and TRBJ2-7, with TRBD1 identical over 9 bases. The J segment lost 3 bases and the V segment lost 7 bases, leaving 7 bases of the junction unmatched. CDR1 is MDHEN and CDR2 is SYDVKM in the germline V gene. The CDR3 runs 14 residues. The CDR3 spells CASTSGTGLYEQYF. CDR3 DNA: TGTGCCAGCACCTCGGGGACAGGGCTCTACGAGCAGTACTTC.

This chain links TRBV6-1 with TRBJ2-5, with TRBD2 identical over 15 bases. The germline gives CDR1 MNHNS, CDR2 SASEGT. V shed 3 bases and J 2 bases; nucleotides not matched to a gene: 1. The CDR3 length is 16 residues. In DNA form, the CDR3 reads TGTGCCAGCAGTGAGGGGACTAGCGGGAGGCAAGAGACCCAGTACTTC. Protein product: CASSEGTSGRQETQYF.

This clonotype was seen only a few times. This chain links TRBV20-1 with TRBJ2-7; TRBD1 matches at 11 bases. Per germline, CDR1 DFQATT and CDR2 SNEGSKA (reference sequence). V trimming: 6 bases; J trimming: 3 bases; junction bases outside the gene matches: 4. The CDR3 loop spans 13 amino acids. The CDR3 nucleotides are TGCAGTGCCGCGGGACAGGGGGTCTACGAGCAGTACTTC. Encoded protein: CSAAGQGVYEQYF.

Here the CDR3 DNA reads TGTGCCAGCAGCTTAGTTTCCCGAGCGGGCGGGGGGGACATTCAGTACTTC. Protein sequence: CASSLVSRAGGGDIQYF. The V gene is TRBV7-9, the J gene TRBJ2-7; 9 nucleotides match TRBD2. The J call may be mistaken, given a closer DNA end match to TRBJ2-4. This CDR3 contains 17 residues. Germline assignment: CDR1 SEHNR and CDR2 FQNEAQ (reference sequence).

This clonotype has a count of ten or more. V is TRBV20-1 and J is TRBJ1-6, with D unresolved. The CDR3 is 16 amino acids. V was cut by 1 base and J by 10 bases, with 20 bases left in between. CDR1 and CDR2 from the germline V gene are DFQATT and SNEGSKA (reference sequence). CDR3 region: CSARVDQRVFGSPLHF. The CDR3 DNA is TGCAGTGCTAGAGTTGACCAAAGGGTTTTTGGCTCACCCCTCCACTTT.

This clonotype was counted many times. The gene calls are TRBV29-1 and TRBJ2-7; 14 nucleotides agree with TRBD2. Trimming removed 6 bases from V and 11 bases from J; junction bases left unmatched: 6. The CDR3 is 12 amino acids. Germline V lookup: CDR1 SQVTM, CDR2 ANQGSEA. CDR3 in amino acids: CSVRRGLAGEYF. The CDR3 DNA reads as TGCAGCGTACGGAGGGGACTAGCGGGAGAGTACTTC.

This clonotype was seen only a few times. The chain has TRBV11-2 and TRBJ1-1, with 9 bases that match TRBD1. The CDR3 covers 15 residues. Unmatched junction bases numbered 7, after V lost 2 bases and J lost 6 bases. Germline V gives CDR1 SGHAT, CDR2 FQNNGV. The CDR3 coding sequence is TGTGCCAGCAGCTTATTGCGGGACAGGGTATCTGAAGCTTTCTTT. The encoded protein is CASSLLRDRVSEAFF.

The chain has TRBV10-3 and TRBJ2-5, with D tentatively TRBD1 (6 bases). CDR3 size: 15 residues. V lost 3 bases and J lost 9, with 20 bases in between. Germline V gene sequence: CDR1 ENHRY, CDR2 SYGVKD. The CDR3 nucleotides are TGTGCCATCAGTGACAGATATGGGGGCAATCAGCCCCAGTACTTC. As protein: CAISDRYGGNQPQYF.

This clonotype showed up just once. The J gene is TRBJ1-4, the V gene TRBV9; 9 nucleotides line up with TRBD1. CDR1 is SGDLS, CDR2 YYNGEE, per germline. With 1 base clipped from V and 4 bases from J, the junction kept 23 bases outside the gene matches. The CDR3 is 22 residues long. In DNA, the CDR3 is TGTGCCAGCAGCGTAAGCACAGGGGGCTTCCACGAGGGCGCCGGCCTTAATGAAAAACTGTTTTTT. This encodes CASSVSTGGFHEGAGLNEKLFF.

This clonotype is a singleton in its sample. The chain couples TRBV7-2 to TRBJ2-5; TRBD1 matches 12 bases. Trimming removed 0 bases from V and 9 bases from J; junction bases left unmatched: 14. CDR3 length: 18 residues. In germline, CDR1 is SGHTA, CDR2 FQGNSA. The DNA for the CDR3 is TGTGCCAGCAGCTTAGCGGGACAGGGGGCACTCCGGGATGTGGCCCAGTACTTC. Amino acid sequence: CASSLAGQGALRDVAQYF. Combining the CDR3 with reference TRBV7-2 and TRBJ2-5 gives the whole variable domain GAGVSQSPSNKVTEKGKDVELRCDPISGHTALYWYRQSLGQGLEFLIYFQGNSAPDKSGLPSDRFSAERTGGSVSTLTIQRTQQEDSAVYLCASSLAGQGALRDVAQYFGPGTRLLVL.

This clonotype was counted once. The chain employs TRBV7-3 and TRBJ2-2; D is uncertain. The CDR3 length is 18 residues. V shed 0 bases and J shed 2 bases, with 16 bases lying between them. Germline assignment: CDR1 SGHTA and CDR2 FQGTGA. CDR3 sequence reads: CASSLTPPSRVNTGELFF. As DNA, the CDR3 is TGTGCCAGCAGCTTAACCCCCCCATCCCGGGTTAACACCGGGGAGCTGTTTTTT. The full variable domain, rest sourced from reference TRBV7-3 and TRBJ2-2, is GAGVSQTPSNKVTEKGKYVELRCDPISGHTALYWYRQSLGQGPEFLIYFQGTGAADDSGLPNDRFFAVRPEGSVSTLKIQRTERGDSAVYLCASSLTPPSRVNTGELFFGEGSRLTVL.

This clonotype was counted many times. The chain uses TRBV2 and TRBJ2-7, with 8 nucleotides matching TRBD2. The J segment lost 4 bases and the V segment lost 4 bases, leaving 6 bases of the junction unmatched. CDR3 length: 14 residues. Germline lookup yields CDR1 SNHLY and CDR2 FYNNEI. CDR3 amino acids: CASSGGAGGYEQYF. CDR3 coding DNA: TGTGCCAGCAGTGGGGGGGCGGGAGGATACGAGCAGTACTTC.